Listed here is a single T cell receptor (beta chain). What it binds is unknown. The primer mix had 60 Vbeta and 13 Jbeta primers. Profiled with immunoSEQ multiplex PCR; TCRdb holds only in-frame clones, not every one. The sample shows hundreds of thousands of clones, about three quarters of them seen only once. These data originate in a study of cytomegalovirus exposure and HLA in healthy donors. Study results and caveats: Likely technical artifact: a cluster of highly shared sequence variants. Later analysis associated a missense DCLRE1C variant with TCR beta V- and J-gene trimming.

This TCR derives from a male donor in good health and CMV-seronegative. The specimen was PBMCs.

CDR3 bases: TGTGCCACCCAGCCGGGGACTCTTTACGAGCAGTACTTC. It translates to CATQPGTLYEQYF. The chain uses TRBV28 and TRBJ2-7; tentative D call: TRBD2 (6 bases). V lost 10 bases to trimming and J lost 4 bases, with 17 bases between them. Germline assignment: CDR1 MDHEN and CDR2 SYDVKM. The CDR3 consists of 13 residues. Based on the CDR3 plus reference TRBV28 and TRBJ2-7, the full variable domain is DVKVTQSSRYLVKRTGEKVFLECVQDMDHENMFWYRQDPGLGLRLIYFSYDVKMKEKGDIPEGYSVSREKKERFSLILESASTNQTSMYLCATQPGTLYEQYFGPGTRLTVT.